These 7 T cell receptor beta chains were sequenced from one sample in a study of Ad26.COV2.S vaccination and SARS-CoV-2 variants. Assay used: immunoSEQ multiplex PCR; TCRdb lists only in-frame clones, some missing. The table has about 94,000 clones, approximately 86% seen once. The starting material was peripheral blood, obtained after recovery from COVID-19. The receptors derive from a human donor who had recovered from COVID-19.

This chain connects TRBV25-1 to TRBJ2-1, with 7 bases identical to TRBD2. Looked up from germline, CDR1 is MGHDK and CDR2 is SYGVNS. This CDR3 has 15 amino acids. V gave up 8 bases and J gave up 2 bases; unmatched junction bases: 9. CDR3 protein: CASLPWGGAYNEQFF. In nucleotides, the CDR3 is TGTGCCAGCCTACCCTGGGGAGGGGCCTACAATGAGCAGTTCTTC.

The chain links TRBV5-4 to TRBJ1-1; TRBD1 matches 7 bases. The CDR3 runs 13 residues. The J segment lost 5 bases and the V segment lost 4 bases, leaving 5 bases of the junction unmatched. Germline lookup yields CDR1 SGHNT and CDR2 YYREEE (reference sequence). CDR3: CASSRQGGTEAFF. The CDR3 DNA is TGTGCCAGCAGCAGACAGGGAGGAACTGAAGCTTTCTTT. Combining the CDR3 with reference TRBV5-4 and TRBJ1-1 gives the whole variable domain ETGVTQSPTHLIKTRGQQVTLRCSSQSGHNTVSWYQQALGQGPQFIFQYYREEENGRGNFPPRFSGLQFPNYSSELNVNALELDDSALYLCASSRQGGTEAFFGQGTRLTVV.

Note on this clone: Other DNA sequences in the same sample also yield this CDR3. The CDR3 nucleotides read TGTGCCAGCAGCACCGGACTATACAATGAGCAGTTCTTC. This sequence encodes CASSTGLYNEQFF. This sequence joins TRBV12-3 or TRBV12-4 and TRBJ2-1, with a weak D call TRBD2 (6 bases). The CDR3 is made up of 13 amino acids. Trimming removed 6 bases from V and 4 bases from J, with 10 bases in between.

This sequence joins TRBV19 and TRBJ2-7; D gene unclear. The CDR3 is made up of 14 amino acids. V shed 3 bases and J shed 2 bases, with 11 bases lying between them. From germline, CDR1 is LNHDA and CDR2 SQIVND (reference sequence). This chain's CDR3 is CASSINGNTYEQYF. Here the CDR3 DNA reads TGTGCCAGTAGTATTAATGGCAACACCTACGAGCAGTACTTC.

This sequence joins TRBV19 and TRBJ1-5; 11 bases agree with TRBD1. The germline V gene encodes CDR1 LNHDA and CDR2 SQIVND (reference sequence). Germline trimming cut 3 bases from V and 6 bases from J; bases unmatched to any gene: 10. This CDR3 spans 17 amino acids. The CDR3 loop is CASSILLTGTGGQPQHF. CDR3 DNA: TGTGCCAGTAGTATCCTGCTAACCGGGACAGGGGGTCAGCCCCAGCATTTT.

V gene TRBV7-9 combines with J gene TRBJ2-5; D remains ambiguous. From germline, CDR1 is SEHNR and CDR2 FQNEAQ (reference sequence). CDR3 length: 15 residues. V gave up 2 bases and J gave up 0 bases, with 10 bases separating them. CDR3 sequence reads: CASSLFHDYQETQYF. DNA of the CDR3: TGTGCCAGCAGCTTATTTCACGACTACCAAGAGACCCAGTACTTC.

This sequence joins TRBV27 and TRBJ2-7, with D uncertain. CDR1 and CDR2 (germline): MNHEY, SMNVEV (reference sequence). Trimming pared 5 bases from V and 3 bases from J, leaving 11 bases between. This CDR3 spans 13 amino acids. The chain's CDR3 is CASSPATLYEQYF. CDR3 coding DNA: TGTGCCAGCAGTCCTGCCACTCTCTACGAGCAGTACTTC.